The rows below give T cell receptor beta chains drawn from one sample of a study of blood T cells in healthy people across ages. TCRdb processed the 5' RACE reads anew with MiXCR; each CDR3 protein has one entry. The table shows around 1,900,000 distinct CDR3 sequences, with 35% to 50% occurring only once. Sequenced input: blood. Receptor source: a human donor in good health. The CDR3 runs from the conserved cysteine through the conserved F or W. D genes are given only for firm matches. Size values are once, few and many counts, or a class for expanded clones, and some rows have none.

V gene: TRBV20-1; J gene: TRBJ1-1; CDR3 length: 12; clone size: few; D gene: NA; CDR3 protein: CSASSGNTEAFF; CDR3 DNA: TGCAGTGCTAGTTCAGGTAACACTGAAGCTTTCTTT
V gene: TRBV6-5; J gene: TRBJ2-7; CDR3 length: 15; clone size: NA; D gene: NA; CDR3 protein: CASSYVGRRSYEQYF; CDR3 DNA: TGTGCCAGCAGTTACGTCGGAAGGCGGTCCTACGAGCAGTACTTC
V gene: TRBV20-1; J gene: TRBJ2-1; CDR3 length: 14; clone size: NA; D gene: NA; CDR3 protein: CSAGDSGPINEQFF; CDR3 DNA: TGCAGTGCTGGAGACTCTGGGCCCATTAATGAGCAGTTCTTC
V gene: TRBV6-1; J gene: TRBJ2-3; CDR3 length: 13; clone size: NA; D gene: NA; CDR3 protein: CASSEGEGYTQYF; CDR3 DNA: TGTGCCAGCAGTGAAGGAGAGGGTTATACGCAGTATTTT
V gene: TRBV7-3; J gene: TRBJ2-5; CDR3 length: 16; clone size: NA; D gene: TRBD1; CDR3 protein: CASSLDPRTGSEEQYF; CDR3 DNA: TGTGCCAGCAGCTTAGATCCTAGGACAGGGTCGGAGGAGCAGTACTTC
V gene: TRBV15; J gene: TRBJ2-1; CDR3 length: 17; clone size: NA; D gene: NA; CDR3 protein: CATSRDDSSTSYNEQFF; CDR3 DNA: TGTGCCACCAGCAGAGACGACAGTTCCACCTCCTACAATGAGCAGTTCTTC
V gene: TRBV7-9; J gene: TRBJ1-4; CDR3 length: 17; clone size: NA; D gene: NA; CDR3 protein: CASSFTSAFATNEKLFF; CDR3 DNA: TGTGCCAGCAGTTTTACATCCGCATTTGCAACTAATGAAAAACTGTTTTTT
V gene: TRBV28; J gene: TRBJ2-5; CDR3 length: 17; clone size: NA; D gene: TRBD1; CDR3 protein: CASSFSLGTGGRETQYF; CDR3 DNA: TGTGCCAGCAGTTTTTCTCTCGGGACAGGGGGACGGGAGACCCAGTACTTC
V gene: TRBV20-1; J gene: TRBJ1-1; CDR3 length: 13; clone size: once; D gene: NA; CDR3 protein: CSARVGTVAEAFF; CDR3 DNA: TGCAGTGCTAGAGTGGGGACGGTGGCTGAAGCTTTCTTT
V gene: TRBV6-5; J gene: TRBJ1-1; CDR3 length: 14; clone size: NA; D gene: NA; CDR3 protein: CASSYGAPLTEAFF; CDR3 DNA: TGTGCCAGCAGTTACGGGGCCCCCTTGACTGAAGCTTTCTTT
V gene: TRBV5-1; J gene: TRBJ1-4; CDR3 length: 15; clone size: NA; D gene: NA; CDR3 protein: CASSSLGMANEKLFF; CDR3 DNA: TGCGCCAGCAGCTCACTAGGGATGGCTAATGAAAAACTGTTTTTT
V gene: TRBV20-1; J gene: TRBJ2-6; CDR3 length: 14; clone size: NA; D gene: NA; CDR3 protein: CSARWSSGANVLTF; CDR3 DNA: TGCAGTGCTAGGTGGAGCTCTGGGGCCAACGTCCTGACTTTC
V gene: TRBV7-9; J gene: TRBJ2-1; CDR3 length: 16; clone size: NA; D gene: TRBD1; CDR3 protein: CASSPPDRAPYNEQFF; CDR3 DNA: TGTGCCAGCAGCCCGCCCGACAGGGCGCCGTATAATGAGCAGTTCTTC
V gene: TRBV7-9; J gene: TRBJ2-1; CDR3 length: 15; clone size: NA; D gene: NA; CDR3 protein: CASSPYGGLHNEQFF; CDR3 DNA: TGTGCCAGCAGCCCTTACGGGGGGCTCCACAATGAGCAGTTCTTC
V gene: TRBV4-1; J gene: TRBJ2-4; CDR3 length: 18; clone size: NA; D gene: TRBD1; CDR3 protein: CASSHKTGTALAKNIQYF; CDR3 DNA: TGCGCCAGCAGCCACAAGACCGGGACAGCTTTAGCCAAAAACATTCAGTACTTC
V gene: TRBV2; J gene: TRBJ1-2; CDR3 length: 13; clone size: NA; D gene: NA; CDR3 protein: CASSERSRCGYTF; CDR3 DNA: TGTGCCAGCAGTGAAAGAAGTAGATGTGGCTACACCTTC
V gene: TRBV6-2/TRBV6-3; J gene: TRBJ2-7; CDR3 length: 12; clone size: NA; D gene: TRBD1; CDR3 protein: CASRDRAGEQYF; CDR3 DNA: TGTGCCAGCAGGGACAGGGCTGGCGAGCAGTACTTC
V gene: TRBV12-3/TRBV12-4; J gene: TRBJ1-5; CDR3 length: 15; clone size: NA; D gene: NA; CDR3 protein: CASAKGDGYYQPQHF; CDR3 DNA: TGTGCCAGCGCGAAGGGGGACGGTTATTATCAGCCCCAGCATTTT
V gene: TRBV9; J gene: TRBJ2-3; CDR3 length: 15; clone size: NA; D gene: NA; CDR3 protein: CTSSVSATFGDTQYF; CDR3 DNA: TGTACCAGCAGCGTATCCGCCACCTTTGGGGATACGCAGTATTTT
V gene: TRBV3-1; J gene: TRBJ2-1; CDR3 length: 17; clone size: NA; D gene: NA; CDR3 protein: CASSQESLTLPYNEQFF; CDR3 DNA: TGTGCCAGCAGCCAAGAATCCCTCACTCTTCCGTACAATGAGCAGTTCTTC
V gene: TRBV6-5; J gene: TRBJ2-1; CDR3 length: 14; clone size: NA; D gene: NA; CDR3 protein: CASKAGATYNEQFF; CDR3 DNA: TGTGCCAGCAAGGCAGGGGCAACCTACAATGAGCAGTTCTTC
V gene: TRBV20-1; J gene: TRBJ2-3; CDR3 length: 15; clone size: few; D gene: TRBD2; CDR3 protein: CSAPRLAEHTDTQYF; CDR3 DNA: TGCAGCGCTCCCCGACTAGCGGAACACACAGATACGCAGTATTTT
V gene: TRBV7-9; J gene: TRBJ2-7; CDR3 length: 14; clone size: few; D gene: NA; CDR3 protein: CASSPSRQDYEQYF; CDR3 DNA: TGTGCCAGCAGCCCCTCTAGACAGGACTACGAGCAGTACTTC
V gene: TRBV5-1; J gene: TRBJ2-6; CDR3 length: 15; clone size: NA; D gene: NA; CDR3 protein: CASSIGDSGANVLTF; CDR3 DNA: TGCGCCAGCAGTATCGGAGACTCTGGGGCCAACGTCCTGACTTTC
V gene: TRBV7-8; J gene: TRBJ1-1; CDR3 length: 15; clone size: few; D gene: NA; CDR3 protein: CASSQEGGTNTEAFF; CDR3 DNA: TGTGCCAGCAGCCAGGAGGGGGGGACGAACACTGAAGCTTTCTTT
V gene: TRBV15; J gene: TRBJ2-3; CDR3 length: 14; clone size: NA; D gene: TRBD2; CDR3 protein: CATSREGLAGAQYF; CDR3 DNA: TGTGCCACCAGCAGAGAGGGACTAGCGGGGGCGCAGTATTTT
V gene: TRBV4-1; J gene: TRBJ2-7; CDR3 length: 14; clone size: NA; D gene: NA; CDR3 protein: CASSLQVPTYEQYF; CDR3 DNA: TGCGCCAGCAGCCTTCAGGTCCCGACCTACGAGCAGTACTTC
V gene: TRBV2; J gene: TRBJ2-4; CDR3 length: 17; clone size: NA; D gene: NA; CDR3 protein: CASSEASIVNGGNIQYF; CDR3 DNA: TGTGCCAGCAGTGAAGCCAGTATTGTTAACGGGGGAAACATTCAGTACTTC
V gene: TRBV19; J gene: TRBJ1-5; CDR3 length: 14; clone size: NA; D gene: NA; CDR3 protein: CASSTAGVGQPQHF; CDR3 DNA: TGTGCCAGTAGTACAGCAGGGGTGGGGCAGCCCCAGCATTTT
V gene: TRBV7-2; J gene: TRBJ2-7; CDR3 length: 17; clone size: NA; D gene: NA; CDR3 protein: CASSLRGGRWKTYEQYF; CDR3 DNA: TGTGCCAGCAGCTTAAGGGGGGGAAGGTGGAAAACCTACGAGCAGTACTTC
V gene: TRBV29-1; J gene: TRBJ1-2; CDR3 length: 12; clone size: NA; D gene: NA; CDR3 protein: CSVVENNYGYTF; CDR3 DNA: TGCAGCGTTGTGGAGAATAACTATGGCTACACCTTC
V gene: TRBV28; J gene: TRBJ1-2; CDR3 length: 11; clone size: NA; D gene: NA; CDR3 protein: CASSKNTGYTF; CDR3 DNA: TGTGCCAGCAGTAAAAATACAGGGTACACCTTC
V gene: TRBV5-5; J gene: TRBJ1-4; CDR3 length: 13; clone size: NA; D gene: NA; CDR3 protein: CASSLDDNEKLFF; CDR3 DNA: TGTGCCAGCAGCTTGGATGATAATGAAAAACTGTTTTTT
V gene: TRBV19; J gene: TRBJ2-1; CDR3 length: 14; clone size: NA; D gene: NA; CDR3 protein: CAGTNRESNNEQFF; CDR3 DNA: TGTGCCGGTACCAACAGGGAGAGCAACAATGAGCAGTTCTTC
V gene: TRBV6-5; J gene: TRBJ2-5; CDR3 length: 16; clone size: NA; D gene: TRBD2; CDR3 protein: CASSKTSGGPGNEQYF; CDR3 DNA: TGTGCCAGCAGTAAGACTAGCGGGGGGCCTGGGAATGAGCAGTACTTC
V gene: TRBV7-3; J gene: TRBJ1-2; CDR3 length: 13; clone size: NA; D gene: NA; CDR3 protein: CASSFGFTYGYTF; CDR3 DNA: TGTGCCAGCAGCTTCGGGTTTACCTATGGCTACACCTTC
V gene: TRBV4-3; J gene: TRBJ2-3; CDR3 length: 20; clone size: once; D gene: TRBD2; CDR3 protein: CASSQVAFGTSGGARDTQYF; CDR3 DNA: TGCGCCAGCAGCCAAGTGGCTTTTGGGACTAGCGGGGGGGCGCGGGATACGCAGTATTTT
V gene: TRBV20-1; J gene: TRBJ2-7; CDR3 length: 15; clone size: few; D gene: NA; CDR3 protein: CSASALGWQGYEQYF; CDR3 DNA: TGCAGTGCTAGCGCCCTAGGGTGGCAGGGGTACGAGCAGTACTTC
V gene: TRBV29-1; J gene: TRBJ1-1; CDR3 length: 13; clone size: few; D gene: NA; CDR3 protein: CSVEPKGPTEAFF; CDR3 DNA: TGCAGCGTTGAGCCTAAAGGGCCCACTGAAGCTTTCTTT
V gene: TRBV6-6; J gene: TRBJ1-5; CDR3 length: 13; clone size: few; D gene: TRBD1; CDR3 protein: CASVTGFGQPQHF; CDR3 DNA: TGTGCCAGCGTGACAGGGTTCGGTCAGCCCCAGCATTTT